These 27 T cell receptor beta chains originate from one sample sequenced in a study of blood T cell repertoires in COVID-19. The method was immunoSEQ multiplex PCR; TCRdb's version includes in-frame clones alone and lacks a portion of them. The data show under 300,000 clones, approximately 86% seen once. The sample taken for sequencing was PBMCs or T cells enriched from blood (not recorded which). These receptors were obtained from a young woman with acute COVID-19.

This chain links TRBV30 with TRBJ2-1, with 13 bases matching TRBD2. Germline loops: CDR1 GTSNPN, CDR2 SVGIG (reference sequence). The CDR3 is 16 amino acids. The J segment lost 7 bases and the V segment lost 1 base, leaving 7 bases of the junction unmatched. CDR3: CAWSDPTSGGANEQFF. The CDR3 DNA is TGTGCCTGGAGTGACCCCACTAGCGGGGGGGCGAATGAGCAGTTCTTC.

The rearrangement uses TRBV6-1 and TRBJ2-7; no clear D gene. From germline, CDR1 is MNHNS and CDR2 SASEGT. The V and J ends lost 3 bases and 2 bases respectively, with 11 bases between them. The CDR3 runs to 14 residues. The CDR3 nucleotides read TGTGCCAGCAGTGATCCCAGGTCCCCCTACGAGCAGTACTTC. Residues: CASSDPRSPYEQYF.

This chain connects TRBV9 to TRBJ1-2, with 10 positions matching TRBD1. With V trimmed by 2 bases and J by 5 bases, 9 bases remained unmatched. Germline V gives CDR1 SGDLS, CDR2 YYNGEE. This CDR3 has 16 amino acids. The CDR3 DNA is TGTGCCAGCAGCGTGTTGCCGGGACAGGGGAATTATGGCTACACCTTC. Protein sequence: CASSVLPGQGNYGYTF.

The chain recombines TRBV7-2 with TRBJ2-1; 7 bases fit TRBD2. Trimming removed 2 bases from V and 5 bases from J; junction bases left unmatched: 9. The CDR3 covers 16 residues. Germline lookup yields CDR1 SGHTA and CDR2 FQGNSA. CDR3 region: CASSLRTSVINNEQFF. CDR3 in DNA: TGTGCCAGCAGCTTACGCACTAGCGTAATAAACAATGAGCAGTTCTTC.

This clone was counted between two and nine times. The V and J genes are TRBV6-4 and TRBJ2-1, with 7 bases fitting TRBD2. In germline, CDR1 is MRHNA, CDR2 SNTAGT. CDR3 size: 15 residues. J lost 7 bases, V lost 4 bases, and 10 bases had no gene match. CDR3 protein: CASSVGAGETNEQFF. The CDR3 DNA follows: TGTGCCAGCAGTGTAGGGGCGGGAGAAACGAATGAGCAGTTCTTC.

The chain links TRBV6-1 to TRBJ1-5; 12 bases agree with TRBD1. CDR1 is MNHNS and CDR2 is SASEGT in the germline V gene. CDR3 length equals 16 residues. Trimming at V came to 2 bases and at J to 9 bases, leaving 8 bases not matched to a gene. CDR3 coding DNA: TGTGCCAGCAGTGAAAGGGACAGGGGGCCGGCGGGGCCCCAGCATTTT. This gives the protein CASSERDRGPAGPQHF.

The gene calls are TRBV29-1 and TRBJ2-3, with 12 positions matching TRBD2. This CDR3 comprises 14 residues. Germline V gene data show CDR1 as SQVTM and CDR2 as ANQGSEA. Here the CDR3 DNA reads TGCACGGTCTTGGGTTCTAGCGGGAGGGAAACGCAGTATTTT. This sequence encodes CTVLGSSGRETQYF.

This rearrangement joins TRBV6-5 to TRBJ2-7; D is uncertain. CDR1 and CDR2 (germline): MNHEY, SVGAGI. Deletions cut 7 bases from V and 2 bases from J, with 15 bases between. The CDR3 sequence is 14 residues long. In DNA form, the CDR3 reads TGTGCCAGCAAAGGCGGCCCTACGGCCTACGAGCAGTACTTC. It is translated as CASKGGPTAYEQYF.

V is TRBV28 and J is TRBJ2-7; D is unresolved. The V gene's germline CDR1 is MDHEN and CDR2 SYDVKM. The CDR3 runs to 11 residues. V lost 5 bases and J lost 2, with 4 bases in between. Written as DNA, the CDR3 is TGTGCCAGCAGTATTACCTACGAGCAGTACTTC. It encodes CASSITYEQYF.

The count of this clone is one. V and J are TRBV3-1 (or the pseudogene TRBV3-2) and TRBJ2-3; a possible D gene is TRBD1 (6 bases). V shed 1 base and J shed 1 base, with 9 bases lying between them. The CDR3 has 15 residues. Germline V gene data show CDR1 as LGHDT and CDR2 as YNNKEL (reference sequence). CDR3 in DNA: TGTGCCAGCAGCCAAGTTCGGACAGGCACAGATACGCAGTATTTT. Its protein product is CASSQVRTGTDTQYF.

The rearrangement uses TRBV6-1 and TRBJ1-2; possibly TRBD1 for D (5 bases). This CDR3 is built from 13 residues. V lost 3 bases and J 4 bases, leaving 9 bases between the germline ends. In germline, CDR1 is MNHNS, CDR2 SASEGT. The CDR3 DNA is TGTGCCAGCAGTGAGGCCAGGGCCTATGGCTACACCTTC. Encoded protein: CASSEARAYGYTF.

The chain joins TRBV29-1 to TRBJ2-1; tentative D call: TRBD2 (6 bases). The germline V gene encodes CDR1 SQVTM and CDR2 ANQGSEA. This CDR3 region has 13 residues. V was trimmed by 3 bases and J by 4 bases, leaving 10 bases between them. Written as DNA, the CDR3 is TGCAGCGTTGAGGTAGCGGAATACAATGAGCAGTTCTTC. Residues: CSVEVAEYNEQFF.

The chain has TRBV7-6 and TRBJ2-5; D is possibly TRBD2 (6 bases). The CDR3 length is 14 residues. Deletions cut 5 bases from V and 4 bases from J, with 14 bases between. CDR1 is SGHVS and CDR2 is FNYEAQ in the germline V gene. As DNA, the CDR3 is TGTGCCAGCAGCGAGACTAGGAACTTAGAGACCCAGTACTTC. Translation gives CASSETRNLETQYF.

The DNA of the CDR3 is TGTGCCAGCAGCCAGCGGGAGACCCAGTACTTC. Its protein is CASSQRETQYF. The chain has TRBV5-4 and TRBJ2-5, with D possibly TRBD2 on 5 matching bases. The CDR3 is 11 residues long. V was trimmed by 4 bases and J by 5 bases, leaving 6 bases between them. Germline V lookup: CDR1 SGHNT, CDR2 YYREEE (reference sequence).

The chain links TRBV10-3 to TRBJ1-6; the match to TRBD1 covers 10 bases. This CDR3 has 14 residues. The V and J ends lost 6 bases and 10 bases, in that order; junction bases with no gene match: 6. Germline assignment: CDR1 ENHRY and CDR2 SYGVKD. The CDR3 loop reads CAISAGTGESPLHF. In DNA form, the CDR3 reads TGTGCCATCAGCGCCGGGACAGGGGAGTCACCCCTCCACTTT.

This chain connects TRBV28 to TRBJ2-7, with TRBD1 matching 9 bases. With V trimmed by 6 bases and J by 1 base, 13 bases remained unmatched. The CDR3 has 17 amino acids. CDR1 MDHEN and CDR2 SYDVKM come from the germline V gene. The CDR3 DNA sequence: TGTGCCAGCAGCAAACCGGGACAGGGTAGTTTTTCCTACGAGCAGTACTTC. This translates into CASSKPGQGSFSYEQYF.

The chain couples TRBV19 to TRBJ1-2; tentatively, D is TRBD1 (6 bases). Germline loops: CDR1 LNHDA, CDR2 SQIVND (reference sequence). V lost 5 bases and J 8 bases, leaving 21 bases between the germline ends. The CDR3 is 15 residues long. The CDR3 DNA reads TGTGCCAGTAGTTTCCGGCGGGGGCAACCCGGGGGCTACACCTTC. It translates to CASSFRRGQPGGYTF.

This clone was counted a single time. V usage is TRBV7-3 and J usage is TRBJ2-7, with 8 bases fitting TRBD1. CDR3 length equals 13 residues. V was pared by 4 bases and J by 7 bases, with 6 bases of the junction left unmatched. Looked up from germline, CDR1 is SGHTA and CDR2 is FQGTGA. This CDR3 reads CASSSTRTGEQYF. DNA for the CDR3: TGTGCCAGCAGCTCGACCAGGACAGGGGAGCAGTACTTC.

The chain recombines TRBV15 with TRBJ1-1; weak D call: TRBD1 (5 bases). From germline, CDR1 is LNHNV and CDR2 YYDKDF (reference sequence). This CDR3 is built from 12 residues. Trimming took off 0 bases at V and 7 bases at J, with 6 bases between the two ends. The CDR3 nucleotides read TGTGCCACCAGCAGAGATCAGGGTGAAGCTTTCTTT. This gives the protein CATSRDQGEAFF. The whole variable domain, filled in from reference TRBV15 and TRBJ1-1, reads DAMVIQNPRYQVTQFGKPVTLSCSQTLNHNVMYWYQQKSSQAPKLLFHYYDKDFNNEADTPDNFQSRRPNTSFCFLDIRSPGLGDTAMYLCATSRDQGEAFFGQGTRLTVV.

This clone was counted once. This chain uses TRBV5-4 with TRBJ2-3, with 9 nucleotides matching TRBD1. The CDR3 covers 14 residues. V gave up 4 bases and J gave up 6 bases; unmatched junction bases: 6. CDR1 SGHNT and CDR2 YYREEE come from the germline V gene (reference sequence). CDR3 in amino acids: CASSLGQGLDTQYF. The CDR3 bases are TGTGCCAGCAGCCTGGGACAGGGATTGGATACGCAGTATTTT.

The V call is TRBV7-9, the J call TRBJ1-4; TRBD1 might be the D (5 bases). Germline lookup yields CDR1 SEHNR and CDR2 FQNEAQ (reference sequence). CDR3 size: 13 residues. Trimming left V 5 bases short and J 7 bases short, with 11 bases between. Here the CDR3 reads CASSPTGGEKLFF. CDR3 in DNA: TGTGCCAGCAGCCCAACGGGGGGTGAAAAACTGTTTTTT.

This CDR3 is CASSDPAGTGFGNTIYF. For the CDR3, the DNA is TGTGCCAGCAGTGATCCCGCCGGGACAGGGTTCGGAAACACCATATATTTT. The rearrangement links TRBV6-1 to TRBJ1-3, with 9 nucleotides matching TRBD1. Trimming at V came to 3 bases and at J to 4 bases, leaving 10 bases not matched to a gene. The CDR3 sequence is 17 residues long. Germline CDR1 is MNHNS and CDR2 is SASEGT.

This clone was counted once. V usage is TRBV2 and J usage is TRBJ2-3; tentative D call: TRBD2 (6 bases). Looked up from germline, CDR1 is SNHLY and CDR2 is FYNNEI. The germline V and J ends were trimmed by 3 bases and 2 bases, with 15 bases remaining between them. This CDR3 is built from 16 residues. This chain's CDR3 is CASSEWLGGVTDTQYF. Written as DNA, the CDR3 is TGTGCCAGCAGTGAGTGGTTGGGGGGAGTCACAGATACGCAGTATTTT.

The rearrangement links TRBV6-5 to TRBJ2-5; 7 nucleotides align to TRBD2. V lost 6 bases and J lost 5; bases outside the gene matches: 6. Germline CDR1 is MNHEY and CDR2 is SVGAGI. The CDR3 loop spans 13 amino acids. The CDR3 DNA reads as TGTGCCAGCAGGAGGGCCGGGGGGGAGACCCAGTACTTC. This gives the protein CASRRAGGETQYF.

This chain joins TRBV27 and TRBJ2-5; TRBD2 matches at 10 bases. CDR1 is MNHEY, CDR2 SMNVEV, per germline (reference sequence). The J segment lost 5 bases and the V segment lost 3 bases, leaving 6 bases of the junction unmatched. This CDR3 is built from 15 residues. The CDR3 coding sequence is TGTGCCAGCAGTTTCGGACTAGCGGCCCGGGAGACCCAGTACTTC. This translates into CASSFGLAARETQYF.

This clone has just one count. The chain's CDR3 is CASSVSGGTTNEQFF. The CDR3 DNA follows: TGTGCCAGCAGCGTATCAGGGGGCACTACCAATGAGCAGTTCTTC. V usage is TRBV9 and J usage is TRBJ2-1, with 8 positions matching TRBD1. The CDR3 covers 15 residues. V lost 1 base, J lost 6 bases, and 6 bases stayed unmatched. Per the germline V gene, CDR1 is SGDLS and CDR2 is YYNGEE. The whole variable domain, remainder taken from reference TRBV9 and TRBJ2-1, is DSGVTQTPKHLITATGQRVTLRCSPRSGDLSVYWYQQSLDQGLQFLIQYYNGEERAKGNILERFSAQQFPDLHSELNLSSLELGDSALYFCASSVSGGTTNEQFFGPGTRLTVL.

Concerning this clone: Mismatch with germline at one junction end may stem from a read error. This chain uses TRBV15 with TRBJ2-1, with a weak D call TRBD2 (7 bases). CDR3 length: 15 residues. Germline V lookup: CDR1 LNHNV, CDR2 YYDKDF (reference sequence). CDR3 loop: CATSGEGGSWDEQFF. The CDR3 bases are TGTGCCACCAGCGGAGAGGGGGGGTCTTGGGATGAGCAGTTCTTC.